This TCR beta chain was identified during a study of cytomegalovirus exposure and HLA in healthy donors. General study points: Relative to equally common others, HLA-associated TCR beta chains showed greater clonal expansion in a later analysis. Being indistinguishable, some V segments were excluded, TRBV6-2 and TRBV6-3 among them.

CDR1 and CDR2 from the germline V gene are SGHRS and YFSETQ. This CDR3 spans 14 amino acids. Trimming removed 3 bases from V and 2 bases from J; junction bases left unmatched: 4. As regards this clone: Its target is unknown.

It was with 60 Vbeta and 13 Jbeta primers that the PCR ran. The assay was immunoSEQ multiplex PCR, and TCRdb's table has in-frame clones only and misses some. The table shows about 150,000 clones, with around four fifths occurring only once. The rearrangement joins TRBV5-1 to TRBJ1-1; 7 positions agree with TRBD1. Sequenced input: PBMCs. The TCR originated in a woman aged 18-29 years in good health and CMV-seronegative. CDR3 sequence: CASSSQGINTEAFF. CDR3 sequence (DNA): TGCGCCAGCAGCTCACAGGGGATCAACACTGAAGCTTTCTTT. Full variable domain (missing parts from reference TRBV5-1 and TRBJ1-1): KAGVTQTPRYLIKTRGQQVTLSCSPISGHRSVSWYQQTPGQGLQFLFEYFSETQRNKGNFPGRFSGRQFSNSRSEMNVSTLELGDSALYLCASSSQGINTEAFFGQGTRLTVV.